This T cell receptor (beta chain) was recorded in a study of T cell responses to AZD1222 COVID-19 vaccine. Study-wide results and caveats: With two AZD1222 doses given, Spike-specific TCR breadth and depth both rose. Unmutated variant regions are reportedly targeted by nearly half of spike-specific TCRs.

Here immunoSEQ multiplex PCR was the method, and the copy in TCRdb shows in-frame clones only, minus some. The sample has about 150,000 clones; 86% are singletons. CDR1 and CDR2 from the germline V gene are SGHTA and FQGNSA. The CDR3 covers 13 residues. Losses at the gene ends were 6 bases for V and 7 bases for J; bases not matched to a gene: 8. Of note for this clone: No antigen is known for it.

This sequence originates from an adult in good health. Here the sequenced sample was peripheral blood, taken on day 0 of MenACWY control vaccination. This chain joins TRBV7-2 and TRBJ1-1; 7 bases are shared with TRBD1. CDR3 in amino acids: CASSPQGGGEAFF. The CDR3 bases are TGTGCCAGCAGTCCCCAGGGGGGCGGTGAAGCTTTCTTT.